These 23 T cell receptor beta chains originate from one sample sequenced in a study of blood T cell repertoires in COVID-19. The data were produced by immunoSEQ multiplex PCR, yet TCRdb's version contains in-frame clones alone and is incomplete. The sample shows about 130,000 clones, roughly 81% of them seen only once. Sequenced sample: peripheral blood. These receptors all come from a human donor in a cohort sampled during active COVID-19.

This clone has only one observation. The CDR3 here is CASSESSGGQKGETQYF. CDR3 DNA sequence: TGCGCCAGCAGCGAGTCTAGCGGGGGCCAAAAGGGGGAGACCCAGTACTTC. V and J are TRBV5-1 and TRBJ2-5, with 10 bases that match TRBD2. V gave up 4 bases and J gave up 5 bases; unmatched junction bases: 14. Germline-derived CDR1 and CDR2 are SGHRS and YFSETQ. This CDR3 has 17 amino acids.

A single count supports this clone. V is TRBV13 and J is TRBJ2-3; 12 bases match TRBD2. The ends lost 5 bases at V and 8 bases at J; junction bases unmatched: 17. The CDR3 length is 18 residues. In germline, CDR1 is PRHDT, CDR2 FYEKMQ (reference sequence). CDR3 amino acids: CASSLPAPLAGGPRTQYF. The CDR3 coding sequence is TGTGCCAGCAGCCTACCCGCGCCCCTAGCGGGGGGGCCTCGTACGCAGTATTTT.

Concerning this clone: At the DNA level, this CDR3 is encoded by other sequences in the same sample as well. V gene TRBV5-1 combines with J gene TRBJ1-1; D is possibly TRBD1 (5 bases). Trimming took off 0 bases at V and 1 base at J, with 7 bases between the two ends. The CDR3 has 14 amino acids. Germline-derived CDR1 and CDR2 are SGHRS and YFSETQ. As DNA, the CDR3 is TGCGCCAGCAGCTTGGCGGGGGGGAACACTGAAGCTTTCTTT. Translating gives CASSLAGGNTEAFF.

This clone was observed a single time. The gene calls are TRBV5-1 and TRBJ2-1; the match to TRBD2 covers 8 bases. Germline V gene lookup returns CDR1 SGHRS and CDR2 YFSETQ. Trimming at V came to 4 bases and at J to 9 bases, leaving 15 bases not matched to a gene. The CDR3 contains 16 residues. CDR3 coding DNA: TGCGCCAGCAGCCGCCTGCCGGGGGGGGCGGTTAGTGAGCAGTTCTTC. Protein sequence: CASSRLPGGAVSEQFF.

This clone was observed a few times. The chain couples TRBV3-1 (or the pseudogene TRBV3-2) to TRBJ1-4, with 8 bases aligning to TRBD1. V lost 4 bases to trimming and J lost 14 bases; unmatched junction nucleotides: 12. Germline CDR1 LGHDT, CDR2 YNNKEL (reference sequence). The CDR3 runs 14 residues. In DNA form, the CDR3 reads TGTGCCAGCAGCCTCCGAGGACAGGGTGTTAGGCTGTTTTTT. It translates to CASSLRGQGVRLFF.

This clone is a singleton in its sample. CDR3 protein: CATTDITSTDTQYF. CDR3 coding DNA: TGTGCCACAACGGACATAACTAGCACAGATACGCAGTATTTT. This chain joins TRBV18 and TRBJ2-3; possibly TRBD1 for D (5 bases). Germline CDR1 KGHSH, CDR2 LQKENI. Trimming stripped 10 bases from V and 0 bases from J, with 14 bases between. This CDR3 spans 14 amino acids.

CDR3 bases: TGCGCCAGCAGCTTGGGGGCGTATCGAAGGAACACTGAAGCTTTCTTT. It codes for CASSLGAYRRNTEAFF. The chain joins TRBV5-1 to TRBJ1-1; D is ambiguous. V lost 0 bases and J 1 base, leaving 13 bases between the germline ends. Per the germline V gene, CDR1 is SGHRS and CDR2 is YFSETQ. This CDR3 has 16 residues.

The rearrangement joins TRBV7-9 to TRBJ1-4, with a tentative D call TRBD1 (5 bases). The CDR3 length is 16 residues. Germline CDR1 reads SEHNR; CDR2 reads FQNEAQ (reference sequence). Trimming stripped 1 base from V and 5 bases from J, with 14 bases between. CDR3 loop: CASSLDPRRVNEKLFF. For the CDR3, the DNA is TGTGCCAGCAGCTTAGATCCCCGCAGGGTAAATGAAAAACTGTTTTTT.

V usage is TRBV5-1 and J usage is TRBJ2-7, with unresolved D. V lost 6 bases to trimming and J lost 0 bases, with 7 bases between them. The CDR3 length is 12 residues. The V gene's germline CDR1 is SGHRS and CDR2 YFSETQ. The CDR3 DNA sequence: TGCGCCAGCACCGACACCTCCTACGAGCAGTACTTC. The encoded protein is CASTDTSYEQYF.

This clone was detected only a few times. The rearrangement joins TRBV9 to TRBJ1-6; possible D gene TRBD1, 5 bases. Germline-derived CDR1 and CDR2 are SGDLS and YYNGEE. Trimming took off 0 bases at V and 8 bases at J, with 9 bases between the two ends. The CDR3 totals 14 residues. CDR3 sequence: CASSVGGEDSPLHF. The CDR3, as DNA: TGTGCCAGCAGCGTAGGGGGGGAGGATTCACCCCTCCACTTT. Using reference TRBV9 and TRBJ1-6 for the parts outside the CDR3, the full variable domain is DSGVTQTPKHLITATGQRVTLRCSPRSGDLSVYWYQQSLDQGLQFLIQYYNGEERAKGNILERFSAQQFPDLHSELNLSSLELGDSALYFCASSVGGEDSPLHFGNGTRLTVT.

The chain is built from TRBV9 and TRBJ2-4, with D maybe TRBD2 (7 bases). Germline values: CDR1 SGDLS, CDR2 YYNGEE. The V end was cut by 3 bases, the J end by 7 bases, with 14 bases between. This CDR3 has 14 residues. CDR3 region: CASSATEGGNIQYF. CDR3 sequence (DNA): TGTGCCAGCAGCGCCACAGAGGGGGGGAACATTCAGTACTTC. Based on the CDR3 plus reference TRBV9 and TRBJ2-4, the full variable domain is DSGVTQTPKHLITATGQRVTLRCSPRSGDLSVYWYQQSLDQGLQFLIQYYNGEERAKGNILERFSAQQFPDLHSELNLSSLELGDSALYFCASSATEGGNIQYFGAGTRLSVL.

V is TRBV28 and J is TRBJ1-1, with 7 bases matching TRBD1. Germline CDR1 is MDHEN and CDR2 is SYDVKM. J lost 7 bases, V lost 5 bases, and 7 bases had no gene match. The CDR3 sequence is 13 residues long. DNA of the CDR3: TGTGCCAGCAGTCCACCTACAGGGGATGAAGCTTTCTTT. Amino acids: CASSPPTGDEAFF.

V gene TRBV13 combines with J gene TRBJ2-7, with TRBD2 matching 7 bases. The germline CDR1 and CDR2 sequences are PRHDT and FYEKMQ (reference sequence). J was trimmed by 7 bases and V by 0 bases; bases with no gene match: 6. The CDR3 totals 14 residues. The CDR3 nucleotides read TGTGCCAGCAGCTTAGGGCCGGGGGGATGGGAGCAGTACTTC. It encodes CASSLGPGGWEQYF.

This chain uses TRBV5-1 with TRBJ2-7; D is possibly TRBD1 (5 bases). Looked up from germline, CDR1 is SGHRS and CDR2 is YFSETQ. The V gene lost 0 bases and the J gene lost 5 bases, with 9 bases spanning the gap. This CDR3 has 13 amino acids. DNA of the CDR3: TGCGCCAGCAGCTTGGAGGCAGGGAACGAGCAGTACTTC. Translation: CASSLEAGNEQYF.

This chain uses TRBV7-9 with TRBJ1-2, with 8 bases lining up with TRBD1. Per the germline V gene, CDR1 is SEHNR and CDR2 is FQNEAQ (reference sequence). The CDR3 totals 16 residues. V dropped 5 bases and J dropped 4; count of bases not matched to a gene: 12. The CDR3 is CASSPGTGLLTYGYTF. CDR3 DNA sequence: TGTGCCAGCAGCCCGGGGACAGGTCTTTTAACCTATGGCTACACCTTC.

The V and J genes are TRBV6-5 and TRBJ1-2, with D hard to call. The germline V and J ends were trimmed by 6 bases and 6 bases, with 14 bases remaining between them. Germline CDR1 is MNHEY and CDR2 is SVGAGI. The CDR3 runs to 13 residues. The CDR3 region is CASRSDLGNGYTF. Here the CDR3 DNA reads TGTGCCAGCAGGTCCGACCTGGGCAATGGCTACACCTTC.

V and J are TRBV4-1 and TRBJ2-5, with 8 bases lining up with TRBD1. Per the germline V gene, CDR1 is MGHRA and CDR2 is YSYEKL. This CDR3 has 16 residues. The V and J ends lost 0 bases and 2 bases, in that order; junction bases with no gene match: 5. The DNA for the CDR3 is TGCGCCAGCAGCCAAGATGACAGGGGTATACAAGAGACCCAGTACTTC. Protein product: CASSQDDRGIQETQYF.

This clone was detected once. The chain uses TRBV7-9 and TRBJ1-1; possible D gene TRBD1, 6 bases. The CDR3 length is 15 residues. The germline V gene encodes CDR1 SEHNR and CDR2 FQNEAQ (reference sequence). V lost 7 bases, J lost 7 bases, and 22 bases lay in between. This CDR3 reads CASTKSGTQDVEAFF. CDR3 coding DNA: TGTGCCAGCACAAAATCCGGGACACAGGACGTTGAAGCTTTCTTT.

This clone was recorded a few times. The chain is built from TRBV12-3 or TRBV12-4 and TRBJ1-5, with 7 bases identical to TRBD1. CDR3 length: 13 amino acids. V shed 6 bases and J 7 bases; nucleotides not matched to a gene: 6. The CDR3 region has the DNA TGTGCCAGCAGGGAAACAGGGGCACAGCCCCAGCATTTT. Translated, it gives CASRETGAQPQHF.

The chain carries TRBV9 and TRBJ1-6, with D possibly matching TRBD1 (6 bases). V shed 3 bases and J shed 8 bases, with 18 bases lying between them. The CDR3 extends over 16 amino acids. The germline V gene encodes CDR1 SGDLS and CDR2 YYNGEE. The CDR3 nucleotides are TGTGCCAGCAGCGAGGGGTTCGGGCAGGGGTATTCACCCCTCCACTTT. Protein: CASSEGFGQGYSPLHF.

The chain joins TRBV4-1 to TRBJ1-2; 7 bases match TRBD1. V shed 1 base, J shed 7 bases, and the junction held 3 bases outside the gene matches. This CDR3 is built from 13 residues. Germline loops: CDR1 MGHRA, CDR2 YSYEKL. CDR3 nucleotide sequence: TGCGCCAGCAGCCAAGGAAGGGGGCTTGGCTACACCTTC. It specifies CASSQGRGLGYTF.

This clone was seen only once. The CDR3 here is CASSRTRTYEQYF. The CDR3 DNA is TGTGCCAGCAGTCGAACCAGAACCTACGAGCAGTACTTC. The rearrangement links TRBV12-3 or TRBV12-4 to TRBJ2-7; no definite D call. The ends were cut back, 5 bases at V and 2 bases at J, with 10 bases in the middle. CDR3 length: 13 amino acids.

The chain has TRBV11-2 and TRBJ1-6; tentatively, D is TRBD1 (5 bases). The V end was cut by 1 base, the J end by 7 bases, with 8 bases between. CDR3 size: 14 residues. The germline V gene has CDR1 SGHAT and CDR2 FQNNGV. The CDR3 sequence is CASSLVRGNSPLHF. DNA for the CDR3: TGTGCCAGCAGCTTAGTTCGGGGGAATTCACCCCTCCACTTT.